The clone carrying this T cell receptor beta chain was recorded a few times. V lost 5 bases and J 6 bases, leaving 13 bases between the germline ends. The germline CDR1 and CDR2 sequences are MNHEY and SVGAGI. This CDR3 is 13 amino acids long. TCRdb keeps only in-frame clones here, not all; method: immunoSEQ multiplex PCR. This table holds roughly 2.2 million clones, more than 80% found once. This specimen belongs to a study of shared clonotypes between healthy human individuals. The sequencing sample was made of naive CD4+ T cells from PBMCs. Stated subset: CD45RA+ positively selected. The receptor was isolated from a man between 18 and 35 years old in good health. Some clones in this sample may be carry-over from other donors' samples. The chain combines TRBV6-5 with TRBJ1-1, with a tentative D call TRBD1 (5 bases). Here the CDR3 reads CASSRTQGPEAFF. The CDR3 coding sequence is TGTGCCAGCAGTCGGACTCAGGGCCCTGAAGCTTTCTTT.